At least ten counts were recorded for the clone carrying this TCR beta chain. Its antigen is undetermined. This record belongs to a study of early T cells in non-severe SARS-CoV-2 infection. General study results and limits: Lookups in VDJdb leaned toward anti-spike CD8 responses and missed private and CD4 specificities.

MiXCR, run by TCRdb on the 5' RACE reads, gives a single entry per CDR3 protein. The sample shows roughly 66,000 distinct CDR3 sequences, 9.1% of them seen only once. From germline, CDR1 is SQVTM and CDR2 ANQGSEA. This CDR3 has 14 residues. V lost 6 bases and J lost 6; bases outside the gene matches: 7. V and J are TRBV29-1 and TRBJ2-7; 14 bases align to TRBD2. Sequenced: whole blood. The TCR originated in an adult who was a healthcare worker with PCR-confirmed SARS-CoV-2 infection or an uninfected control (not recorded which). DNA of the CDR3: TGCAGCGTGGAGACCGGGACTAGCGGGAGCGAGCAGTACTTC. Translating it yields CSVETGTSGSEQYF.